The 13 T cell receptor beta chains below were found in one sample sequenced in a study of CD8+ T cells in alopecia areata. RNA was isolated and reverse transcribed to cDNA, the sequencing template. The data were produced by immunoSEQ multiplex PCR, yet TCRdb's version contains in-frame clones alone and is incomplete. There are more than 250,000 clones in the sample, none observed a single time. Markers including CD4, CD8alpha, NKG2D and NKG2ACE guided sorting of pooled cutaneous lymph node cells. Sequenced material: CD4+ T cells sorted from a lymph node. These receptors all stem from a C3H/HeJ mouse with alopecia areata. The strain's MHC haplotype is H2-k.

Notes on this clone: Gene names are mouse gene names. The read comes to an end 3 residues before the CDR3 does, leaving the germline J gene to fill in the end. The V gene is TRBV1, the J gene TRBJ1-6, with D possibly being TRBD1 (6 bases). TRBJ1-6 is labeled an ORF, and its function is uncertain. The CDR3 has 15 amino acids. Germline CDR1 and CDR2: NSQYPW and LRSPGD (reference sequence). V lost 2 bases and J lost 5, with 10 bases in between. The sequenced CDR3 bases are TGCACCTGCAGTGCACGGGACACCCATAATTCGCCC. It yields the protein CTCSARDTHNSP. The whole CDR3 sequence is CTCSARDTHNSPLYF.

Concerning this clone: The listed genes are named as in mouse. The read ends 4 residues early relative to the CDR3; the germline J gene fills the gap. The chain joins TRBV13-1 to TRBJ1-2; 9 nucleotides align to TRBD1. The length of the CDR3 is 16 residues. The germline V gene has CDR1 NSHNY and CDR2 SYGAGN. The sequenced CDR3 bases are TGTGCCAGCAGTGACGAGACAGGGGGTGCAGGATCC. Translated, it gives CASSDETGGAGS. The whole CDR3 protein is CASSDETGGAGSDYTF.

In the case of this clone: Any gene name here is a mouse gene name. Coverage ceases 3 residues before the CDR3 finishes, and the germline J gene fills in the end. The chain couples TRBV1 to TRBJ1-6; 7 bases agree with TRBD1. TRBJ1-6 is an ORF, with its function uncertain. The germline V gene encodes CDR1 NSQYPW and CDR2 LRSPGD (reference sequence). Trimming took 0 bases from V and 0 from J; bases not matched to a gene: 5. The CDR3 runs 18 residues. The CDR3 sequence: CTCSADLTGNSYNSPLYF. CDR3 DNA (partial): TGCACCTGCAGTGCAGATCTGACAGGGAATTCCTATAATTCGCCC.

This clone was counted between two and nine times. Germline and genes: mouse. The read is 4 residues too short to cover the CDR3 end, so that end is filled in from the germline J gene. This chain connects TRBV19 to TRBJ2-1; 10 nucleotides match TRBD2. This CDR3 has 14 amino acids. Germline-derived CDR1 and CDR2 are FNHDT and SITEND (reference sequence). V lost 6 bases and J lost 1; bases outside the gene matches: 1. CDR3 residues: CASKDWGNYAEQFF. CDR3 bases read: TGTGCCAGCAAGGACTGGGGGAACTATGCT.

This clone was seen more than once but under ten times. These gene names are mouse names. With the read ending 4 residues before the CDR3 end, the germline J gene is used to fill in that end. The chain recombines TRBV5 with TRBJ2-7; 8 bases map to TRBD1. Trimming took 2 bases from V and 0 from J; bases not matched to a gene: 9. CDR3 size: 17 residues. Germline assignment: CDR1 LGHNA and CDR2 YNLKQL (reference sequence). The DNA read from the CDR3 is TGTGCCAGCAGCCAAACTTCGAGACAGGGGAGCTCCTAT. Translated, it gives CASSQTSRQGSSY. The CDR3 in full is CASSQTSRQGSSYEQYF.

About this clone: Any gene name here is a mouse gene name. The CDR3 end is not reached by the read, which stops 4 residues before it; the germline J gene fills it in. V usage is TRBV19 and J usage is TRBJ1-2, with 8 bases that match TRBD1. The J segment lost 1 base and the V segment lost 3 bases, leaving 5 bases of the junction unmatched. CDR1 is FNHDT and CDR2 is SITEND in the germline V gene (reference sequence). The CDR3 has 15 amino acids. CDR3: CASSNTDRVNSDYTF. CDR3 DNA (partial): TGTGCCAGCAGTAATACGGACAGGGTAAACTCC.

This clone was counted between two and nine times. Genes here carry mouse names. The sequence runs out 4 residues before the end of the CDR3; the remainder is reconstructed from the germline J gene. The chain links TRBV19 to TRBJ2-4, with D unresolved. V lost 1 base and J 0 bases, leaving 6 bases between the germline ends. This CDR3 contains 14 residues. Per germline, CDR1 FNHDT and CDR2 SITEND (reference sequence). CDR3 sequence: CASSIYRSQNTLYF. CDR3 DNA (partial): TGTGCCAGCAGTATATACAGAAGTCAAAAC.

This clone was seen a few times. A much larger clone sits a single nucleotide away, making a read error possible. Gene labels here are mouse ones. The read halts 4 residues ahead of the CDR3 end, with the missing end drawn from the germline J gene. The same CDR3 is also encoded by other DNA sequences in this sample. The chain is built from TRBV19 and TRBJ2-1; D unresolved. V lost 5 bases and J lost 4, with 4 bases in between. Germline V CDR1 and CDR2: FNHDT, SITEND (reference sequence). The CDR3 extends over 11 amino acids. Partial CDR3 DNA: TGTGCCAGCAGCAAGTATGCT. This translates into CASSKYA. The whole CDR3 region reads CASSKYAEQFF.

A word on this clone: This could be a read error, since a much larger clone is one nucleotide away. Gene names refer to mouse genes. Read coverage stops 4 residues before the CDR3 terminus; the germline J gene supplies the remainder. The same CDR3 is also encoded by other DNA sequences in this sample. The V call is TRBV31, the J call TRBJ2-1; 8 bases fit TRBD2. The CDR3 length is 14 residues. With V trimmed by 0 bases and J by 3 bases, 1 base remained unmatched. Looked up from germline, CDR1 is GKSSPN and CDR2 is SITVG. CDR3 region: CAWSLLGVYAEQFF. Incomplete CDR3 DNA: TGTGCCTGGAGTCTACTGGGGGTCTATGCT.

Note on this clone: The germline and genes are mouse ones. Read sequence stops 4 residues before the CDR3 end, and the germline J gene provides the missing end. The J gene is TRBJ1-2, the V gene TRBV13-3; D ambiguous. Germline-derived CDR1 and CDR2 are NNHDY and SYVADS. Trimming took 4 bases from V and 1 from J, leaving 8 bases between them. The CDR3 has 13 residues. The part of the CDR3 DNA that was read is TGTGCCAGCAGTCCCCCCAGAAACTCC. Its translation: CASSPPRNS. The CDR3 reads in full as CASSPPRNSDYTF.

A remark on this clone: The gene names given are mouse names. The CDR3 end is not reached by the read, which stops 4 residues before it; the germline J gene fills it in. V usage is TRBV31 and J usage is TRBJ2-3, with 7 positions matching TRBD1. The V and J ends lost 1 base and 0 bases, in that order; junction bases with no gene match: 4. The CDR3 loop spans 15 amino acids. Germline CDR1 and CDR2: GKSSPN and SITVG. The DNA read from the CDR3 is TGTGCCTGGAGTCGGGGACAGTCTAGTGCAGAA. This sequence encodes CAWSRGQSSAE. The full CDR3 reads CAWSRGQSSAETLYF.

Comment on this clone: The listed genes are named as in mouse. Coverage ceases 3 residues before the CDR3 finishes, and the germline J gene fills in the end. The chain employs TRBV5 and TRBJ1-6; 11 bases are shared with TRBD1. TRBJ1-6 is classed as an ORF, of uncertain function. The CDR3 spans 15 residues. CDR1 and CDR2 (germline): LGHNA, YNLKQL (reference sequence). The junction had 2 bases not matched to a gene; V was cut back by 2 bases and J by 8 bases. Incomplete CDR3 DNA: TGTGCCAGCAGCCAAAGGGGACAGGGGGATTCGCCC. This gives the protein CASSQRGQGDSP. The full CDR3 sequence reads CASSQRGQGDSPLYF.

This clone was seen more than once but under ten times. The gene names given are mouse names. Coverage ceases 3 residues before the CDR3 finishes, and the germline J gene fills in the end. V is TRBV13-2 and J is TRBJ1-6; D may be TRBD1 (6 bases). TRBJ1-6 is marked as an open reading frame, function uncertain. The CDR3 has 16 residues. The V gene's germline CDR1 is NNHNN and CDR2 SYGAGS (reference sequence). The ends were cut back, 3 bases at V and 6 bases at J, with 16 bases in the middle. CDR3 sequence reads: CASGGNREGGNSPLYF. The sequenced CDR3 bases are TGTGCCAGCGGTGGTAACAGGGAGGGTGGTAATTCGCCC.